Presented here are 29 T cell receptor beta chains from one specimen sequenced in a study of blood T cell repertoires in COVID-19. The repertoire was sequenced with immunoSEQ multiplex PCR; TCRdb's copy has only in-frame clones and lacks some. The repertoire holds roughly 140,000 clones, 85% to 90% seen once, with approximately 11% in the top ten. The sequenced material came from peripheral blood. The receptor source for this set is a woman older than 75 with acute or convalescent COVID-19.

The chain's CDR3 is CASSLVPGGHTEAFF. DNA for the CDR3: TGCGCCAGCAGCTTGGTACCAGGGGGCCACACTGAAGCTTTCTTT. This chain uses TRBV5-1 with TRBJ1-1; 8 bases fit TRBD1. V lost 0 bases to trimming and J lost 3 bases; unmatched junction nucleotides: 4. This CDR3 contains 15 residues. Germline values: CDR1 SGHRS, CDR2 YFSETQ.

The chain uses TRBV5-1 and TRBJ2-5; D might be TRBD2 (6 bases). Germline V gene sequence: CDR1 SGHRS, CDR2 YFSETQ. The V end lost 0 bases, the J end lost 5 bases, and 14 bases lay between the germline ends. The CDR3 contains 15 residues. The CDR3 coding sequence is TGCGCCAGCAGCTTGGGTTCCCCGGGGGTGGAGACCCAGTACTTC. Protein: CASSLGSPGVETQYF. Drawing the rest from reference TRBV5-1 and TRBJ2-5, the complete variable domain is KAGVTQTPRYLIKTRGQQVTLSCSPISGHRSVSWYQQTPGQGLQFLFEYFSETQRNKGNFPGRFSGRQFSNSRSEMNVSTLELGDSALYLCASSLGSPGVETQYFGPGTRLLVL.

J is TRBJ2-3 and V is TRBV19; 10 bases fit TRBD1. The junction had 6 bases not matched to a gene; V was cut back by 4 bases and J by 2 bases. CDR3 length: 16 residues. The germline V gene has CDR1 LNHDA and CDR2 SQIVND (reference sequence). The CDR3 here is CASSTTGTGDTDTQYF. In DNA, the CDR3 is TGTGCCAGTAGTACAACCGGGACAGGGGACACAGATACGCAGTATTTT.

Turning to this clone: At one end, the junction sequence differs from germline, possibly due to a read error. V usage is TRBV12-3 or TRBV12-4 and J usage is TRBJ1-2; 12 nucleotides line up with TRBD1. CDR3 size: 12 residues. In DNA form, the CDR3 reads TGTGCCAGCACTGCGGGACAGGGGGCCGCTGCCTTC. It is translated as CASTAGQGAAAF.

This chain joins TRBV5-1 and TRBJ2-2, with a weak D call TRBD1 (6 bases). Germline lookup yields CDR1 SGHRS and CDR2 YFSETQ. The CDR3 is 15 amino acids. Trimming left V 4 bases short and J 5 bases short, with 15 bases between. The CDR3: CASSPQIGGTGELFF. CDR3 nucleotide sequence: TGCGCCAGCAGCCCACAGATAGGGGGAACCGGGGAGCTGTTTTTT.

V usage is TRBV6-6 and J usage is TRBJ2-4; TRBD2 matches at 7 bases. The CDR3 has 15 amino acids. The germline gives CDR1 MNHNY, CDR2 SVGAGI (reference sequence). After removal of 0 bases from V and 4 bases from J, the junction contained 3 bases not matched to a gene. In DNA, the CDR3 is TGTGCCAGCAGTTACTCGCTAGCGGAGAAAAACATTCAGTACTTC. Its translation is CASSYSLAEKNIQYF.

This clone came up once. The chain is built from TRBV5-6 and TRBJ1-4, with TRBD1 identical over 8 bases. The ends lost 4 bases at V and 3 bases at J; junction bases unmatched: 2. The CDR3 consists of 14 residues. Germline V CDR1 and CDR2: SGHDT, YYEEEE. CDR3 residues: CASSHRGANEKLFF. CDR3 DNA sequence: TGTGCCAGCAGCCACAGGGGGGCTAATGAAAAACTGTTTTTT.

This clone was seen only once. DNA of the CDR3: TGTGCCAGCAGTGGCAGCGGGAAATCTTATAGCAATCAGCCCCAGCATTTT. It translates to CASSGSGKSYSNQPQHF. J is TRBJ1-5 and V is TRBV6-4; D remains ambiguous. This CDR3 is 17 amino acids long. Per germline, CDR1 MRHNA and CDR2 SNTAGT. The V and J ends lost 4 bases and 0 bases respectively, with 16 bases between them.

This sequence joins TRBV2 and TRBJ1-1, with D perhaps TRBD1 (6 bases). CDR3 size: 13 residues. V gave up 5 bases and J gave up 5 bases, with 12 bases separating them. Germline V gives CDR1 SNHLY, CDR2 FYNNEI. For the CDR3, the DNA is TGTGCCAGCAGTTCACAGGGCTATACTGAAGCTTTCTTT. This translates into CASSSQGYTEAFF.

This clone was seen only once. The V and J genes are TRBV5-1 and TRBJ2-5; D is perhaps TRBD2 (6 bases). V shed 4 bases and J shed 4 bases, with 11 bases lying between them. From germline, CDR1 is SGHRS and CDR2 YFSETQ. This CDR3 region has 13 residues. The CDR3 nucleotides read TGCGCCAGCAGCACTAGCCCCGCAGAGACCCAGTACTTC. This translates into CASSTSPAETQYF. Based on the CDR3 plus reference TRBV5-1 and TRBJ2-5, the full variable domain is KAGVTQTPRYLIKTRGQQVTLSCSPISGHRSVSWYQQTPGQGLQFLFEYFSETQRNKGNFPGRFSGRQFSNSRSEMNVSTLELGDSALYLCASSTSPAETQYFGPGTRLLVL.

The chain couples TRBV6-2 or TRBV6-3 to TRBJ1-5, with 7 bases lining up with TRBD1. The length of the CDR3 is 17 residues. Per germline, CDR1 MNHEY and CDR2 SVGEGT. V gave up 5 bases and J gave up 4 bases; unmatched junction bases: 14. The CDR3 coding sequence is TGTGCCAGCAGTGCACCCCCGCCCTACAGGGGAAATCAGCCCCAGCATTTT. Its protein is CASSAPPPYRGNQPQHF.

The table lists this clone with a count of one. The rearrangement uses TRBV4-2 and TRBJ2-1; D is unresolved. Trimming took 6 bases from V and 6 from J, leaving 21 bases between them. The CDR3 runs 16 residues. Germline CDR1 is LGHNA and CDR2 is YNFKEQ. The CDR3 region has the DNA TGTGCCAGCAGTCCTAAACAGAGTTTTGGCATCAATGAGCAGTTCTTC. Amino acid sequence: CASSPKQSFGINEQFF.

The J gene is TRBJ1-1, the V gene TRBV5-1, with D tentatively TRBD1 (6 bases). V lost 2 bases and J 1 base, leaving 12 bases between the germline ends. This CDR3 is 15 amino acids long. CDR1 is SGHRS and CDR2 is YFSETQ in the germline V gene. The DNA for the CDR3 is TGCGCCAGCAGCTTAGGGGGAGGGAGGAACACTGAAGCTTTCTTT. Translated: CASSLGGGRNTEAFF.

The CDR3 reads CASSGSSAETQYF. The DNA for the CDR3 is TGTGCCAGCAGTGGGTCTTCAGCGGAGACCCAGTACTTC. The rearrangement uses TRBV25-1 and TRBJ2-5; D uncertain. Trimming shortened V by 4 bases and J by 5 bases, and 11 bases separated the two germline ends. This CDR3 is 13 amino acids long. Looked up from germline, CDR1 is MGHDK and CDR2 is SYGVNS.

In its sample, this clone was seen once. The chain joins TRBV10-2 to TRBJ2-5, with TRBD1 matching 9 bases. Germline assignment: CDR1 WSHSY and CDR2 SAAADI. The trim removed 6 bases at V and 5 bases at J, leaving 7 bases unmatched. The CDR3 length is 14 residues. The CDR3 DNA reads TGCGCCAGCAGACAGGGGGCTTTATCTGAGACCCAGTACTTC. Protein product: CASRQGALSETQYF.

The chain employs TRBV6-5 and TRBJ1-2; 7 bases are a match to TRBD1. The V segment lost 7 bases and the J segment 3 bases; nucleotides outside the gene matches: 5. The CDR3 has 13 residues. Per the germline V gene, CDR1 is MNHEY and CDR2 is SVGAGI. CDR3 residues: CASTRQGYYGYTF. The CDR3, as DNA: TGTGCCAGCACCAGACAGGGATACTATGGCTACACCTTC.

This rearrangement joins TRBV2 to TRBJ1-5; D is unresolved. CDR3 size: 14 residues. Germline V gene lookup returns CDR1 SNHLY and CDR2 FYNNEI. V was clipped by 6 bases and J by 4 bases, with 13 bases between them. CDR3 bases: TGTGCCAGCAGCCAAGGCAGGAATAATCAGCCCCAGCATTTT. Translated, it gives CASSQGRNNQPQHF.

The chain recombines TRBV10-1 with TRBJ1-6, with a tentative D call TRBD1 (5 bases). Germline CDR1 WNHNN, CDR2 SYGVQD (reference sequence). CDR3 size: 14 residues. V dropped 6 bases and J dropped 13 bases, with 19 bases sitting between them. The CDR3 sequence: CASSPWGGGAPLHF. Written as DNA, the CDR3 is TGCGCCAGCAGCCCGTGGGGGGGAGGAGCGCCCCTCCACTTT.

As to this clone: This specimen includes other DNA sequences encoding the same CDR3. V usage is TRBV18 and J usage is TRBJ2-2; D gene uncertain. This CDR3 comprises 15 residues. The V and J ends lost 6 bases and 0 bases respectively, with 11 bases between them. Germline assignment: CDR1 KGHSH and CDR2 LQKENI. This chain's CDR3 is CASSPYTTNTGELFF. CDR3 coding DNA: TGTGCCAGCTCCCCTTACACCACGAACACCGGGGAGCTGTTTTTT.

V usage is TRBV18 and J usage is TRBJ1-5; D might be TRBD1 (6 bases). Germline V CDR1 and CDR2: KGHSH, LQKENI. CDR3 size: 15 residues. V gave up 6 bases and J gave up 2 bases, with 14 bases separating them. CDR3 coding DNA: TGTGCCAGCTCGCCTACACAGGGTCGCAATCAGCCCCAGCATTTT. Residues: CASSPTQGRNQPQHF.

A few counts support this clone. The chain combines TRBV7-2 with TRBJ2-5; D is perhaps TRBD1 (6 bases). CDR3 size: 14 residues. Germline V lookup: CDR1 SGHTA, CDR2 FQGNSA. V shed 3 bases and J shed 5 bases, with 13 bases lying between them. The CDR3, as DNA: TGTGCCAGCAGCTTTAACAGGGTTGGGGAGACCCAGTACTTC. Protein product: CASSFNRVGETQYF.

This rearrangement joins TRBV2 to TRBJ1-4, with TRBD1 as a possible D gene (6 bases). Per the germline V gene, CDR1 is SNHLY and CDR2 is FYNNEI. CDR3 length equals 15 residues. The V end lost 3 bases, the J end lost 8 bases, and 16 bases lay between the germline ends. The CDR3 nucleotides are TGTGCCAGCAGTGATAGGGCAGGGGTCCGAGAAAAACTGTTTTTT. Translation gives CASSDRAGVREKLFF.

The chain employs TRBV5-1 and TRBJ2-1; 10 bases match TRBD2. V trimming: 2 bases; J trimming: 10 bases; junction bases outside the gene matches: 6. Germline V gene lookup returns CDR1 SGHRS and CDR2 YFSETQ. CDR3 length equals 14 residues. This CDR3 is CASSFQRGGEEQFF. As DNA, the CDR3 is TGCGCCAGCAGCTTCCAGCGGGGGGGTGAGGAGCAGTTCTTC.

For the CDR3, the DNA is TGCGCCAGCACCCTGGCGGGACTCTCTGGAAACACCATATATTTT. Protein: CASTLAGLSGNTIYF. The chain has TRBV5-1 and TRBJ1-3, with TRBD1 as a possible D gene (5 bases). Trimming left V 6 bases short and J 0 bases short, with 13 bases between. CDR1 is SGHRS and CDR2 is YFSETQ in the germline V gene. The CDR3 contains 15 residues.

Here the CDR3 DNA reads TGTGCCAGCAGCCCGGACAGGGTCGGCGAGCAGTACTTC. This encodes CASSPDRVGEQYF. The chain uses TRBV7-3 and TRBJ2-7, with TRBD1 matching 8 bases. The CDR3 runs 13 residues. J lost 6 bases, V lost 5 bases, and 6 bases had no gene match. Germline-derived CDR1 and CDR2 are SGHTA and FQGTGA.

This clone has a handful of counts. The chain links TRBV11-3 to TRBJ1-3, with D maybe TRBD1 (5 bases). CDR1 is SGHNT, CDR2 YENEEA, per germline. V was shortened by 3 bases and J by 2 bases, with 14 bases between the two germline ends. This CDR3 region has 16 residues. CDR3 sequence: CASSLGGAEPGNTIYF. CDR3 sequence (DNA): TGTGCCAGCAGCTTGGGAGGGGCAGAGCCTGGAAACACCATATATTTT.

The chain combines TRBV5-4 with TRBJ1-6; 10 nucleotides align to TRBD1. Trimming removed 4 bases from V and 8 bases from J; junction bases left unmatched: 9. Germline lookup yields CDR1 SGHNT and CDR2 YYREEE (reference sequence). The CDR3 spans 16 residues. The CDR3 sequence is CASSMEVGQGDSPLHF. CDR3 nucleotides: TGTGCCAGCAGCATGGAGGTAGGACAGGGGGATTCACCCCTCCACTTT.

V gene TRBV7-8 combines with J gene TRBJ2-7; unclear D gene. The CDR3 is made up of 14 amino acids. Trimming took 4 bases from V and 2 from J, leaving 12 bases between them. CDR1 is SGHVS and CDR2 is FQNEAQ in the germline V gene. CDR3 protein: CASSSDTYTYEQYF. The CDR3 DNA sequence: TGTGCCAGCAGCTCCGACACTTATACCTACGAGCAGTACTTC.

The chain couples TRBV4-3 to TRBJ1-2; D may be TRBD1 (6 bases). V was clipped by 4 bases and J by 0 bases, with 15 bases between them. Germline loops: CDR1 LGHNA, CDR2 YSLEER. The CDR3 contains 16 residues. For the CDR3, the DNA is TGCGCCAGCAGCCCCACGTGGGACAACCCTAACTATGGCTACACCTTC. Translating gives CASSPTWDNPNYGYTF.